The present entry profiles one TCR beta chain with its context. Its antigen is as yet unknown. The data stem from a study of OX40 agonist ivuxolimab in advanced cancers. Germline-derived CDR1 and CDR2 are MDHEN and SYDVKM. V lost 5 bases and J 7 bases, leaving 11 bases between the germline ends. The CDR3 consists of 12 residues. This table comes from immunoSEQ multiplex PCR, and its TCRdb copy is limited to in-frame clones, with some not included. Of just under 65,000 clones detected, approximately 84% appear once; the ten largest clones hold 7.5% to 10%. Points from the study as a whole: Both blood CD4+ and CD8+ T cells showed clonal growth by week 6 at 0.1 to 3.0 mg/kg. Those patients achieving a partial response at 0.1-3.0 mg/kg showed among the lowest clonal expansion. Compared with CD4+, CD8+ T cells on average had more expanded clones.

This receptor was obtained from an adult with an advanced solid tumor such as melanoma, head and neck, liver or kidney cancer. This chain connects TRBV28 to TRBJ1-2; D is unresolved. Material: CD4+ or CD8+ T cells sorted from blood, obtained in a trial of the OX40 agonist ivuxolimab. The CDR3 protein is CASSVREVGYTF. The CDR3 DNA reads TGTGCCAGCAGTGTGAGGGAGGTTGGCTACACCTTC.